This paragraph covers one T cell receptor beta chain sequence. What it binds is not known. These data belong to a study of CD8+CD57+ T cells in acquired aplastic anemia. The use of genomic DNA as template underpinned the TCR beta VDJ and CDR3 profiling. MiXCR was run by TCRdb on the reads, yielding one entry per CDR3 protein. The repertoire holds about 180,000 distinct CDR3 sequences, with around 50% as singletons. The V and J ends lost 7 bases and 0 bases respectively, with 12 bases between them. There are 14 residues in the CDR3. Germline V gives CDR1 SNHLY, CDR2 FYNNEI. Study results and caveats: Patients and controls shared twenty-nine CD8+ CDR3 sequences.

Patients who underwent sequencing had shown CD8+CD57+ cell expansion by flow cytometry. The cohort consisted entirely of patients having severe acquired aplastic anemia. This receptor was identified in a human donor with aplastic anemia. The gene calls are TRBV2 and TRBJ1-2; perhaps TRBD1 as D (5 bases). Sequencing used sorted CD4+, CD8+, or CD8+CD57+ T cells (not recorded which) from PBMCs. CDR3 residues: CASTVGGTNYGYTF. CDR3 bases: TGTGCCAGCACTGTGGGGGGTACTAACTATGGCTACACCTTC. Filled out from reference TRBV2 and TRBJ1-2, the complete variable domain reads EPEVTQTPSHQVTQMGQEVILRCVPISNHLYFYWYRQILGQKVEFLVSFYNNEISEKSEIFDDQFSVERPDGSNFTLKIRSTKLEDSAMYFCASTVGGTNYGYTFGSGTRLTVV.